The 19 T cell receptor beta chains below were found in one sample sequenced in a study of OX40 agonist ivuxolimab in advanced cancers. Profiled with immunoSEQ multiplex PCR; TCRdb holds only in-frame clones, not every one. The table includes 85,000 to 100,000 clones, around 90% detected once. Sequencing used CD4+ or CD8+ T cells sorted from blood, obtained in a trial of the OX40 agonist ivuxolimab. All receptors come from an adult with an advanced solid tumor such as melanoma, head and neck, liver or kidney cancer.

The chain links TRBV19 to TRBJ1-5; D is uncertain. CDR3 length: 13 amino acids. The V gene lost 4 bases and the J gene lost 3 bases, with 7 bases spanning the gap. Germline V gene data show CDR1 as LNHDA and CDR2 as SQIVND (reference sequence). As DNA, the CDR3 is TGTGCCAGTAGTAAAGTGGCCAATCAGCCCCAGCATTTT. The encoded protein is CASSKVANQPQHF.

The chain uses TRBV11-2 and TRBJ1-3; D gene ambiguous. Germline lookup yields CDR1 SGHAT and CDR2 FQNNGV. Trimming removed 0 bases at V and 5 bases at J, with 8 bases between. The CDR3 has 14 residues. The CDR3 coding sequence is TGTGCCAGCAGCTTAGACCAGGTGCGAAACACCATATATTTT. This sequence encodes CASSLDQVRNTIYF.

This rearrangement joins TRBV28 to TRBJ2-3; D remains unclear. Germline CDR1 MDHEN, CDR2 SYDVKM. The CDR3 consists of 12 residues. The germline V and J ends were trimmed by 5 bases and 6 bases, with 9 bases remaining between them. As DNA, the CDR3 is TGTGCCAGCAGTCCAAGTGGGGATACGCAGTATTTT. Translation: CASSPSGDTQYF.

V gene TRBV6-1 combines with J gene TRBJ1-1; D is unclear. CDR1 is MNHNS, CDR2 SASEGT, per germline. V lost 1 base, J lost 4 bases, and 7 bases lay in between. The CDR3 totals 13 residues. The DNA for the CDR3 is TGTGCCAGCAGTGAAGGCCGAGTCACTGAAGCTTTCTTT. It encodes CASSEGRVTEAFF.

The chain couples TRBV11-2 to TRBJ1-4; D ambiguous. Germline-derived CDR1 and CDR2 are SGHAT and FQNNGV. Trimming cost V 5 bases and J 6 bases, with 10 bases left between them. The CDR3 is made up of 13 amino acids. The CDR3 nucleotides read TGTGCCAGCAGCAGGACCACTTATGAAAAACTGTTTTTT. It translates to CASSRTTYEKLFF.

The rearrangement uses TRBV6-6 and TRBJ2-2; D is tentatively TRBD1 or TRBD2 (5 bases each). The CDR3 runs to 13 residues. Trimming shortened V by 8 bases and J by 6 bases, and 13 bases separated the two germline ends. From germline, CDR1 is MNHNY and CDR2 SVGAGI (reference sequence). Here the CDR3 reads CASEGVGAGELFF. The CDR3 DNA follows: TGTGCCAGCGAGGGAGTGGGGGCCGGGGAGCTGTTTTTT.

The CDR3: CASSPPGLAGGRPYEQYF. CDR3 coding DNA: TGTGCCAGCTCACCGCCTGGACTAGCGGGAGGGCGTCCCTACGAGCAGTACTTC. V usage is TRBV18 and J usage is TRBJ2-7; 15 bases agree with TRBD2. The CDR3 extends over 18 amino acids. With 3 bases clipped from V and 2 bases from J, the junction kept 8 bases outside the gene matches. The V gene's germline CDR1 is KGHSH and CDR2 LQKENI.

This clone appeared once. The rearrangement links TRBV9 to TRBJ2-1; 7 bases fit TRBD1. Germline V gives CDR1 SGDLS, CDR2 YYNGEE. CDR3 size: 15 residues. V trimming: 0 bases; J trimming: 4 bases; junction bases outside the gene matches: 4. CDR3 coding DNA: TGTGCCAGCAGCGTAGAGACAGGGATATACAATGAGCAGTTCTTC. This sequence encodes CASSVETGIYNEQFF.

The chain uses TRBV11-2 and TRBJ2-7, with TRBD1 identical over 7 bases. This CDR3 has 14 amino acids. CDR1 and CDR2 from the germline V gene are SGHAT and FQNNGV. Losses at the gene ends were 5 bases for V and 3 bases for J; bases not matched to a gene: 7. The CDR3 coding sequence is TGTGCCAGCAGCCCCAGACAGGGTTACTACGAGCAGTACTTC. Residues: CASSPRQGYYEQYF.

The chain carries TRBV25-1 and TRBJ2-1, with 14 bases that match TRBD2. The CDR3 consists of 17 residues. CDR1 and CDR2 (germline): MGHDK, SYGVNS. V shed 2 bases and J 2 bases; nucleotides not matched to a gene: 2. The DNA of the CDR3 is TGTGCCAGCAGTGAAATGACTAGCGGGAGGGCCTACAATGAGCAGTTCTTC. This codes for CASSEMTSGRAYNEQFF.

The rearrangement links TRBV25-1 to TRBJ2-1; D may match TRBD1 or TRBD2 (5 bases each). CDR3 length: 13 residues. Per the germline V gene, CDR1 is MGHDK and CDR2 is SYGVNS. V dropped 8 bases and J dropped 7 bases, with 15 bases sitting between them. Here the CDR3 reads CASRRAGQNEQFF. Written as DNA, the CDR3 is TGTGCCAGCCGGCGGGCAGGGCAAAATGAGCAGTTCTTC.

The gene calls are TRBV7-6 and TRBJ2-6; D remains ambiguous. V was shortened by 3 bases and J by 1 base, with 13 bases between the two germline ends. Germline CDR1 and CDR2: SGHVS and FNYEAQ. This CDR3 region has 17 residues. For the CDR3, the DNA is TGTGCCAGCAGCTTCAGTACCGGGCCGTCTGGGGCCAACGTCCTGACTTTC. Encoded protein: CASSFSTGPSGANVLTF. The entire variable domain, with the rest obtained from reference TRBV7-6 and TRBJ2-6, is as follows: GAGVSQSPRYKVTKRGQDVALRCDPISGHVSLYWYRQALGQGPEFLTYFNYEAQQDKSGLPNDRFSAERPEGSISTLTIQRTEQRDSAMYRCASSFSTGPSGANVLTFGAGSRLTVL.

The genes are TRBV2 and TRBJ1-2; 8 bases agree with TRBD1. V lost 8 bases, J lost 4 bases, and 3 bases stayed unmatched. CDR1 is SNHLY and CDR2 is FYNNEI in the germline V gene. The CDR3 sequence is 12 residues long. In DNA, the CDR3 is TGTGCCAGCCGACAGGGGCTCTATGGCTACACCTTC. Protein sequence: CASRQGLYGYTF.

The chain has TRBV15 and TRBJ2-5; 10 bases fit TRBD2. The germline gives CDR1 LNHNV, CDR2 YYDKDF (reference sequence). This CDR3 is 16 amino acids long. V trimming: 0 bases; J trimming: 5 bases; junction bases outside the gene matches: 6. Written as DNA, the CDR3 is TGTGCCACCAGCAGAGATCTGCTAGCGGGAGTGGAGACCCAGTACTTC. This gives the protein CATSRDLLAGVETQYF. Full variable domain (rest looked up from reference TRBV15 and TRBJ2-5): DAMVIQNPRYQVTQFGKPVTLSCSQTLNHNVMYWYQQKSSQAPKLLFHYYDKDFNNEADTPDNFQSRRPNTSFCFLDIRSPGLGDTAMYLCATSRDLLAGVETQYFGPGTRLLVL.

This chain connects TRBV5-1 to TRBJ2-3; D remains unclear. This CDR3 comprises 13 residues. From germline, CDR1 is SGHRS and CDR2 YFSETQ. Between the trimmed V and J ends, which lost 4 bases and 7 bases, there was a span of 13 bases. CDR3 nucleotides: TGCGCCAGCAGCAAGGAGAGTGGGAATACGCAGTATTTT. As protein: CASSKESGNTQYF.

The chain links TRBV27 to TRBJ1-5; unclear D gene. This CDR3 region has 16 residues. From germline, CDR1 is MNHEY and CDR2 SMNVEV (reference sequence). V was shortened by 1 base and J by 1 base, with 11 bases between the two germline ends. CDR3 sequence: CASSLFGVGSNQPQHF. The CDR3, as DNA: TGTGCCAGCAGTTTATTCGGGGTGGGGAGCAATCAGCCCCAGCATTTT.

V is TRBV7-2 and J is TRBJ2-2, with 8 nucleotides matching TRBD2. The J segment lost 0 bases and the V segment lost 1 base, leaving 4 bases of the junction unmatched. Germline-derived CDR1 and CDR2 are SGHTA and FQGNSA. CDR3 size: 17 residues. The DNA for the CDR3 is TGTGCCAGCAGCTTAGGGCTAGCGGGTTCGAACACCGGGGAGCTGTTTTTT. Amino acid sequence: CASSLGLAGSNTGELFF.

The chain links TRBV25-1 to TRBJ1-6; a weak D match, TRBD1 (6 bases). Trimming took off 5 bases at V and 11 bases at J, with 13 bases between the two ends. The CDR3 runs 13 residues. The V gene's germline CDR1 is MGHDK and CDR2 SYGVNS. The CDR3 protein is CASSLTGMTPLHF. Written as DNA, the CDR3 is TGTGCCAGCAGTCTGACAGGAATGACACCCCTCCACTTT.

V usage is TRBV7-2 and J usage is TRBJ2-5; 7 bases agree with TRBD2. V shed 7 bases, J shed 4 bases, and the junction held 9 bases outside the gene matches. This CDR3 is 14 amino acids long. Germline V lookup: CDR1 SGHTA, CDR2 FQGNSA. The CDR3 protein is CASNVGGFRETQYF. The CDR3 nucleotides read TGTGCCAGCAACGTGGGAGGGTTCCGAGAGACCCAGTACTTC.